A single sample gave rise to the 29 T cell receptor beta chains below, sequenced in a study of response to subunit inactivated influenza vaccine. TCRdb itself ran the RT-PCR reads through MiXCR, one entry per CDR3 protein. The repertoire holds 650,000 to 800,000 distinct CDR3 sequences, with around 20% as singletons. The sample was PBMCs from blood, taken about 5 days after vaccination. These receptors were collected from a man aged 45-65 years who received an inactivated influenza vaccine.

This chain uses TRBV4-2 with TRBJ2-3, with a weak D call TRBD2 (6 bases). V gave up 5 bases and J gave up 0 bases, with 12 bases separating them. This CDR3 has 15 amino acids. Looked up from germline, CDR1 is LGHNA and CDR2 is YNFKEQ. CDR3 in DNA: TGTGCCAGCAGCTACGGGGCGGGAAGCACAGATACGCAGTATTTT. Its protein is CASSYGAGSTDTQYF.

This chain links TRBV6-2 or TRBV6-3 with TRBJ2-2; 9 bases are shared with TRBD2. The V and J ends lost 4 bases and 7 bases, in that order; junction bases with no gene match: 19. Looked up from germline, CDR1 is MNHEY and CDR2 is SVGEGT. This CDR3 comprises 19 residues. DNA for the CDR3: TGTGCCAGCAGTTTGGTTTCGGCGGGGGGGCCCGGACCAAGCGGGGAGCTGTTTTTT. Protein sequence: CASSLVSAGGPGPSGELFF.

This clonotype was seen repeatedly, ten times or more. The chain links TRBV28 to TRBJ2-1; 8 bases agree with TRBD2. Germline CDR1 reads MDHEN; CDR2 reads SYDVKM. The CDR3 consists of 16 residues. The junction had 6 bases not matched to a gene; V was cut back by 3 bases and J by 2 bases. CDR3 coding DNA: TGTGCCAGCAGTTTGTCTAGCGGGCGAACCTACAATGAGCAGTTCTTC. Translated, it gives CASSLSSGRTYNEQFF.

The chain is built from TRBV11-2 and TRBJ2-7; 14 nucleotides line up with TRBD2. The CDR3 is made up of 13 amino acids. Germline V lookup: CDR1 SGHAT, CDR2 FQNNGV. Germline trimming cut 1 base from V and 11 bases from J; bases unmatched to any gene: 1. The CDR3 protein is CASSLGGLAGEYF. In nucleotides, the CDR3 is TGTGCCAGCAGCTTAGGGGGACTAGCGGGGGAGTACTTC.

The chain employs TRBV7-8 and TRBJ2-3; D perhaps matches TRBD2 (5 bases). With 1 base removed from V and 1 base from J, the gap between germline ends came to 12 bases. Germline V gene data show CDR1 as SGHVS and CDR2 as FQNEAQ. The CDR3 loop spans 16 amino acids. CDR3 amino acids: CASSLVPRGGTDTQYF. The DNA for the CDR3 is TGTGCCAGCAGCTTAGTCCCTCGGGGAGGCACAGATACGCAGTATTTT.

This clonotype was counted at least ten times. V and J are TRBV12-3 or TRBV12-4 and TRBJ2-3, with D uncertain. The CDR3 sequence is 14 residues long. V shed 7 bases and J shed 2 bases, with 13 bases lying between them. CDR3 bases: TGTGCCAGCACCCCCGATAGCAACACAGATACGCAGTATTTT. Protein: CASTPDSNTDTQYF.

This rearrangement joins TRBV9 to TRBJ2-1, with 7 bases that match TRBD1. Germline V lookup: CDR1 SGDLS, CDR2 YYNGEE. The V gene end was trimmed by 0 bases and the J gene end by 1 base; junction bases not matched to a gene: 4. The CDR3 loop spans 16 amino acids. CDR3 sequence reads: CASSVVGRGSYNEQFF. CDR3 in DNA: TGTGCCAGCAGCGTAGTAGGCAGGGGGTCCTACAATGAGCAGTTCTTC.

The chain employs TRBV28 and TRBJ1-5; 9 bases fit TRBD1. CDR1 and CDR2 (germline): MDHEN, SYDVKM. The CDR3 has 15 amino acids. V dropped 5 bases and J dropped 6; count of bases not matched to a gene: 8. The CDR3 reads CASSTGTGMSQPQHF. CDR3 coding DNA: TGTGCCAGCAGTACCGGGACAGGGATGAGTCAGCCCCAGCATTTT.

This clonotype has a count of ten or more. The rearrangement links TRBV24-1 to TRBJ2-2; 10 bases agree with TRBD1. Germline values: CDR1 KGHDR, CDR2 SFDVKD. The J segment lost 6 bases and the V segment lost 4 bases, leaving 10 bases of the junction unmatched. The CDR3 runs to 17 residues. As DNA, the CDR3 is TGTGCCACCAGTGACGAGACAGGGGGCATAAGGTCCGGGGAGCTGTTTTTT. This sequence encodes CATSDETGGIRSGELFF.

This chain connects TRBV12-3 or TRBV12-4 to TRBJ2-7; 11 bases align to TRBD1. The V gene end was trimmed by 7 bases and the J gene end by 5 bases; junction bases not matched to a gene: 10. The CDR3 covers 15 residues. The CDR3 spells CASIKGQGAPHEQYF. Written as DNA, the CDR3 is TGTGCCAGCATAAAAGGACAGGGGGCGCCCCACGAGCAGTACTTC.

This clonotype was picked up a small number of times. This chain links TRBV20-1 with TRBJ2-3, with D uncertain. The CDR3 runs to 16 residues. Between the trimmed V and J ends, which lost 0 bases and 3 bases, there was a span of 16 bases. Germline loops: CDR1 DFQATT, CDR2 SNEGSKA (reference sequence). The CDR3 reads CSARDPARQVTDTQYF. The CDR3 bases are TGCAGTGCTAGAGATCCGGCCCGCCAGGTGACAGATACGCAGTATTTT.

This clonotype was observed a few times. The chain joins TRBV18 to TRBJ2-1; possibly TRBD1 for D (6 bases). V shed 4 bases and J shed 9 bases, with 16 bases lying between them. This CDR3 region has 14 residues. Germline loops: CDR1 KGHSH, CDR2 LQKENI. The chain's CDR3 is CASSLRDISIEQFF. DNA of the CDR3: TGTGCCAGCTCACTCCGGGACATTAGTATTGAGCAGTTCTTC. Filled out from reference TRBV18 and TRBJ2-1, the complete variable domain reads NAGVMQNPRHLVRRRGQEARLRCSPMKGHSHVYWYRQLPEEGLKFMVYLQKENIIDESGMPKERFSAEFPKEGPSILRIQQVVRGDSAAYFCASSLRDISIEQFFGPGTRLTVL.

The J gene is TRBJ1-6, the V gene TRBV5-1; tentative D call: TRBD1 (5 bases). V was cut by 4 bases and J by 9 bases, with 17 bases left in between. The CDR3 covers 15 residues. Looked up from germline, CDR1 is SGHRS and CDR2 is YFSETQ. This chain's CDR3 is CASSLDNSGTSPLHF. The CDR3 DNA follows: TGCGCCAGCAGCCTGGACAACTCCGGGACTTCACCCCTCCACTTT. Drawing the rest from reference TRBV5-1 and TRBJ1-6, the complete variable domain is KAGVTQTPRYLIKTRGQQVTLSCSPISGHRSVSWYQQTPGQGLQFLFEYFSETQRNKGNFPGRFSGRQFSNSRSEMNVSTLELGDSALYLCASSLDNSGTSPLHFGNGTRLTVT.

CDR3 sequence (DNA): TGTGCCAGCAGTGAAGCCCGGGGGTGGGATACGCAGTATTTT. Encoded protein: CASSEARGWDTQYF. This chain joins TRBV2 and TRBJ2-3; D perhaps matches TRBD2 (6 bases). Germline CDR1 reads SNHLY; CDR2 reads FYNNEI. This CDR3 contains 14 residues. V lost 0 bases to trimming and J lost 6 bases, with 10 bases between them.

This clonotype was recorded a few times. The CDR3 is CASSVDLAGADIQYF. The CDR3 DNA reads TGTGCCAGCAGCGTAGATCTAGCGGGAGCAGACATTCAGTACTTC. This sequence joins TRBV9 and TRBJ2-4, with TRBD2 matching over 10 bases. The V segment lost 0 bases and the J segment 8 bases; nucleotides outside the gene matches: 5. The germline V gene encodes CDR1 SGDLS and CDR2 YYNGEE. The CDR3 spans 15 residues.

This clonotype occurred many times. The gene calls are TRBV7-2 and TRBJ2-1; D might be TRBD2 (5 bases). Germline assignment: CDR1 SGHTA and CDR2 FQGNSA. This CDR3 region has 12 residues. Between the trimmed V and J ends, which lost 7 bases and 8 bases, there was a span of 12 bases. The CDR3 loop is CASTVEADEQFF. CDR3 nucleotides: TGTGCCAGCACCGTCGAAGCGGATGAGCAGTTCTTC.

This clonotype showed up just a few times. J is TRBJ1-3 and V is TRBV7-2, with D uncertain. The CDR3 is 12 residues long. Deletions cut 2 bases from V and 11 bases from J, with 10 bases between. Germline V CDR1 and CDR2: SGHTA, FQGNSA. CDR3 sequence reads: CASSLPVGPIYF. CDR3 nucleotides: TGTGCCAGCAGCTTACCCGTAGGTCCCATATATTTT.

The rearrangement joins TRBV20-1 to TRBJ2-3, with a tentative D call TRBD2 (6 bases). CDR3 length equals 16 residues. Germline V gene sequence: CDR1 DFQATT, CDR2 SNEGSKA (reference sequence). V lost 5 bases and J 8 bases, leaving 26 bases between the germline ends. The CDR3: CSAGSRPSEGRGTQYF. The CDR3 DNA follows: TGCAGTGCTGGGTCGAGACCATCGGAGGGACGGGGTACGCAGTATTTT.

This clonotype was found once. V usage is TRBV28 and J usage is TRBJ2-7, with 9 bases fitting TRBD1. The CDR3 totals 13 residues. V was clipped by 7 bases and J by 3 bases; unmatched bases: 4. Germline CDR1 and CDR2: MDHEN and SYDVKM. CDR3 DNA sequence: TGTGCCAGCATGACAGGGGGGCGCTACGAGCAGTACTTC. It specifies CASMTGGRYEQYF.

This clonotype was recorded a few times. The J gene is TRBJ1-1, the V gene TRBV30, with D possibly TRBD1 on 5 matching bases. The V end lost 5 bases, the J end lost 5 bases, and 12 bases lay between the germline ends. Looked up from germline, CDR1 is GTSNPN and CDR2 is SVGIG (reference sequence). The CDR3 extends over 12 amino acids. CDR3 amino acids: CAWQGLGTEAFF. The CDR3, as DNA: TGTGCCTGGCAGGGACTCGGAACTGAAGCTTTCTTT.

On this clonotype itself: A much larger clone sits a single nucleotide away, making a read error possible. V usage is TRBV6-6 and J usage is TRBJ2-2, with D uncertain. In germline, CDR1 is MNHNY, CDR2 SVGAGI (reference sequence). V gave up 6 bases and J gave up 2 bases, with 4 bases separating them. CDR3 length: 12 amino acids. The CDR3 spells CASSHNTGELFF. CDR3 nucleotide sequence: TGTGCCAGCAGCCACAACACCGGGGAGCTGTTTTTT.

The CDR3 nucleotides are TGCGCCAGCAGCTACCTCGGAGCGGGAGCTCTAAATGAGCAGTTCTTC. This gives the protein CASSYLGAGALNEQFF. The chain combines TRBV5-1 with TRBJ2-1, with TRBD2 identical over 8 bases. Germline loops: CDR1 SGHRS, CDR2 YFSETQ. V shed 3 bases and J 7 bases; nucleotides not matched to a gene: 12. This CDR3 contains 16 residues.

In its sample, this clonotype was seen a few times. V gene TRBV11-2 combines with J gene TRBJ2-1, with D perhaps given as TRBD1 or TRBD2 (5 bases each). CDR3 length: 15 residues. Between the trimmed V and J ends, which lost 4 bases and 7 bases, there was a span of 17 bases. Per germline, CDR1 SGHAT and CDR2 FQNNGV. CDR3 nucleotide sequence: TGTGCCAGCAGCTCACCCTCCGGGACGAAAAATGAGCAGTTCTTC. Translated: CASSSPSGTKNEQFF. The variable domain in full, with the rest retrieved from reference TRBV11-2 and TRBJ2-1, is EAGVAQSPRYKIIEKRQSVAFWCNPISGHATLYWYQQILGQGPKLLIQFQNNGVVDDSQLPKDRFSAERLKGVDSTLKIQPAKLEDSAVYLCASSSPSGTKNEQFFGPGTRLTVL.

This clonotype turned up a few times. The chain has TRBV4-3 and TRBJ2-7; D possibly corresponds to TRBD1 (6 bases). CDR3 length equals 15 residues. Trimming removed 1 base from V and 1 base from J, with 11 bases in between. The germline CDR1 and CDR2 sequences are LGHNA and YSLEER. This CDR3 reads CASSQGRGDSYEQYF. As DNA, the CDR3 is TGCGCCAGCAGCCAAGGCAGGGGCGATTCCTACGAGCAGTACTTC.

The genes are TRBV7-9 and TRBJ2-3; 7 bases match TRBD1. Germline V gene lookup returns CDR1 SEHNR and CDR2 FQNEAQ (reference sequence). J was trimmed by 4 bases and V by 1 base; bases with no gene match: 8. This CDR3 has 16 residues. CDR3 bases: TGTGCCAGCAGCTTAGGGGTAGGGACAGAGCCAGATACGCAGTATTTT. Translated, it gives CASSLGVGTEPDTQYF.

This clonotype appeared a few times. V gene TRBV10-3 combines with J gene TRBJ2-3, with D maybe TRBD2 (5 bases). V was clipped by 6 bases and J by 6 bases, with 13 bases between them. This CDR3 has 13 amino acids. The germline V gene encodes CDR1 ENHRY and CDR2 SYGVKD. CDR3 bases: TGTGCCATCAGCCCATCGGAGGAGGATACGCAGTATTTT. Its translation is CAISPSEEDTQYF.

The sample holds many counts of this clonotype. This chain connects TRBV4-2 to TRBJ2-5; the D is unclear. V lost 5 bases to trimming and J lost 1 base, with 11 bases between them. Germline CDR1 LGHNA, CDR2 YNFKEQ. The CDR3 has 14 amino acids. The CDR3 DNA sequence: TGTGCCAGCAGCAGGTCGTACAGCCAAGAGACCCAGTACTTC. The encoded protein is CASSRSYSQETQYF.

This clonotype came up a few times. This sequence joins TRBV10-3 and TRBJ2-5; the match to TRBD2 covers 13 bases. The CDR3 consists of 12 residues. J was trimmed by 14 bases and V by 8 bases; bases with no gene match: 8. In germline, CDR1 is ENHRY, CDR2 SYGVKD. The CDR3 protein is CAIDRTSGGGYF. CDR3 nucleotides: TGTGCCATCGACCGAACTAGCGGGGGGGGATACTTC.

The table lists this clonotype with a few counts. The rearrangement links TRBV7-2 to TRBJ2-5; tentatively, D is TRBD2 (5 bases). Trimming left V 9 bases short and J 7 bases short, with 12 bases between. This CDR3 spans 11 amino acids. Germline CDR1 SGHTA, CDR2 FQGNSA. For the CDR3, the DNA is TGTGCCAGTAGCGAGTTGGGGACCCAGTACTTC. Translating gives CASSELGTQYF.